This T cell receptor beta chain was retrieved from a study of T cells in narcolepsy. Overall study context: Donors had narcolepsy type 1 or type 2, or were healthy controls. Study results and caveats: Same-patient CSF and blood CD4+ T cell clonotypes included HCRT-specific and TRIB2-specific autoreactive ones.

With regard to this clone: The antigen remains undetermined.

Using immunoSEQ multiplex PCR, the repertoire was profiled, and TCRdb retains in-frame clones only, with some absent. The data hold 25,000 to 35,000 clones, with about nine tenths observed a single time. The germline V gene has CDR1 SQVTM and CDR2 ANQGSEA. V lost 5 bases to trimming and J lost 4 bases; unmatched junction nucleotides: 6. There are 15 residues in the CDR3. The sample comprised CD45RA- memory CD4+ T cells from PBMCs. V gene TRBV29-1 combines with J gene TRBJ2-2, with TRBD2 matching 11 bases. This TCR was sampled from a human donor with narcolepsy. The CDR3, as DNA: TGCAGCGTTACCTCTAGCGGGAGGTCCACCGGGGAGCTGTTTTTT. Its translation is CSVTSSGRSTGELFF.